The entry that follows covers one TCR beta chain sequence. Its specific antigen is unknown. Qualities for individual bases were not recorded, and no much larger clone is one base off. Ficoll-Paque density gradient centrifugation was the method used to isolate PBMCs. The CDR3 contains 14 residues, cysteine and phenylalanine counted. Of the read, only the CDR3 DNA is kept; its 42 bases are in frame from base 1. V is pared back by 5 bases and J by 7 bases, with 17 bases lying between the germline termini. CDR1 is given as MNHEY and CDR2 as SVGAGI, both from the germline V gene. For sequencing, an Illumina NovaSeq 6000 was employed. Using 5'RACE with constant-segment primers, TCRalpha and TCRbeta cDNA libraries were constructed, with sample barcodes and unique molecular identifiers added in the process. RNA was extracted from every sample with Trizol reagent. Library amplification was performed in two PCR steps, and a second sample barcode and Illumina TruSeq adapters were introduced in the second step. Sequencing of the libraries was done on an Illumina NovaSeq, producing 2 x 150 bp paired-end reads. Per the source publication's procedure: Reads were demultiplexed and collapsed into UMI-guided consensus sequences with migec v1.2.7. With mixcr v2.1.11, UMI consensuses were aligned to TRA and TRB V and J templates and assembled into clonotypes. Expanded or contracted clonotypes were those called significant by both edgeR and NoisET, with noise models trained on biological replicates. For edgeR calls, the cutoffs were a false discovery rate-adjusted p below 0.01 and a log2 fold-change threshold of 1. As an exploratory analysis of dynamics, PCA with hierarchical clustering was applied to max-normalized trajectories of the 1000 most abundant clonotypes. Separately sequenced CD4+ and CD8+ repertoires were used to assign the CD4 or CD8 phenotype of responding clones. TCRdb reworked the public reads: Q25 trimming with fastp, MiXCR clone assembly, productive beta chains retained. A single entry per CDR3 protein holds the most common genes and DNA from its merged rows. The V and J calls and clone size come from TCRdb's table, not from the authors' own analysis. This sample has hundreds of thousands of distinct CDR3 sequences in its table, and under 20% of those were observed once. In total, the top ten clones hold 20% to 25% of the sample.

This specimen comes from a study of T-cell memory formation after mild COVID-19 (dated by TCRdb to the early 2020s). Background on the whole study: TCR sequence clusters from the two donors were largely donor specific. In a couple of donors, T-cell clones that expanded and contracted after mild COVID-19 were tracked by sequencing TCRalpha and TCRbeta repertoires over time. Two young, previously healthy adult volunteers, one female and one male, were included in the cohort.

Beyond this particular receptor, the publication reports: Balanced CD4/CD8 phenotypes were observed for clones contracting from day 15 to 85, whereas a bias towards CD4+ was observed for a second wave of clones expanding from day 15 to 37. Contracting CD4+ clones appeared mostly in the CM and EM memory subsets, whereas CD8+ clones were enriched in EMRA. The detection of some responding clones in pre-infection memory suggests that pre-existing cross-reactive memory T cells joined the SARS-CoV-2 response. SARS-CoV-2 specificity of the second-wave clones peaking on day 37 was not confirmed. The study covered only a couple of mild cases, and larger cohorts including severe cases with pre-infection samples were considered necessary.

Sample: PBMCs or a T cell subset sorted from them (not recorded which). This chain joins TRBV6-5 to TRBJ2-5; the D gene is perhaps TRBD1, from 6 matching bases. This clonotype was obtained from a man between 18 and 35 years old who had mild COVID-19 (a few samples of this study predate the infection). The sample titles of this study are shuffled in the database, so cell type and time point are left out; the donor was told from shared clones. The DNA reads TGTGCCAGCAGTGACAGGACCGCTCACGGGACCCAGTACTTC. Its protein reads: CASSDRTAHGTQYF.